This note documents a single T cell receptor beta chain sequence. Its antigen is not identified. This entry is derived from a study of T cells in Graves' hyperthyroidism and ophthalmopathy. Study-level background: The authors collected peripheral blood at initial diagnosis, before any treatment.

On the basis of clinical symptoms, serum thyroxine and TRAb, thyroid ultrasound and orbital computed tomography, diagnoses were made. The PBMCs were taken from approximately 11 ml of fresh peripheral blood. Trimming at V came to 3 bases and at J to 8 bases, leaving 8 bases not matched to a gene. The V gene's germline CDR1 is MNHEY and CDR2 SVGAGI. CDR3 size: 16 residues. The study, taken as a whole, reports: The majority of expanded thyroid clonotypes above 0.001 also appeared in blood.

TCR beta CDR3 sequences were amplified from RNA transcripts. The HTBI set primed first-round TCR CDR3 RT-PCR. TCRdb re-derived calls from the multiplex PCR reads in MiXCR, one entry per CDR3 protein. The table shows approximately 480,000 distinct CDR3 sequences, with less than 25% occurring only once. The chain uses TRBV6-5 and TRBJ1-6, with TRBD1 matching over 9 bases. The source material was blood. This TCR came from a man between 18 and 29 years old with Graves' hyperthyroidism. The DNA for the CDR3 is TGTGCCAGCAGTTATTCTTTGGGACAGGGTTATTCACCCCTCCACTTT. Translation: CASSYSLGQGYSPLHF.